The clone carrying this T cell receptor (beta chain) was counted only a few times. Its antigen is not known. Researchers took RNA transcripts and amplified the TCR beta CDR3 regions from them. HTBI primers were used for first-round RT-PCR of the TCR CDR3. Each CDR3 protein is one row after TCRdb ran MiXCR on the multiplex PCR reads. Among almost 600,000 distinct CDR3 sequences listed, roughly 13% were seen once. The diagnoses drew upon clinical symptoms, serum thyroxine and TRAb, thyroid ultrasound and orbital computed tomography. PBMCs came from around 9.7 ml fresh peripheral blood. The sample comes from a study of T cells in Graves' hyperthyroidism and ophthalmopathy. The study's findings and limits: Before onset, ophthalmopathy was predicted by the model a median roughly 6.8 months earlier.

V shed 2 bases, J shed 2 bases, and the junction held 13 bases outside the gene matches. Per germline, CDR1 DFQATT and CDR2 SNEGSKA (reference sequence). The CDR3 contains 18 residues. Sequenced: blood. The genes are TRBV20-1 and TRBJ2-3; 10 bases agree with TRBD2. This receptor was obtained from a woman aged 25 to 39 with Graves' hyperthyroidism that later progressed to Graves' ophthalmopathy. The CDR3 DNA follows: TGCAGTGCTAGATCCCCCCCCAAACTAGCGGGGCTCACAGATACGCAGTATTTT. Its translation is CSARSPPKLAGLTDTQYF.